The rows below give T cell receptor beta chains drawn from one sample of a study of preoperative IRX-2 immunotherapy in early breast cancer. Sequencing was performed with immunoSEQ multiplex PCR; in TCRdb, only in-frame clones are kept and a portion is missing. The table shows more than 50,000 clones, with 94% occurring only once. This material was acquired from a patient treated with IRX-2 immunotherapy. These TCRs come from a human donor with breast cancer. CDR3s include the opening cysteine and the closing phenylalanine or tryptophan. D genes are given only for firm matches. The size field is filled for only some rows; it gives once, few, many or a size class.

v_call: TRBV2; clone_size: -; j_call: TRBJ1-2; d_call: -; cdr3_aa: CASSDGNYGYTF; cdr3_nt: TGTGCCAGCAGTGACGGAAACTATGGCTACACCTTC
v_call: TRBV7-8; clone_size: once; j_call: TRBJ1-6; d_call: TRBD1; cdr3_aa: CASSLTTGSSYNSPLHF; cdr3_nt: TGTGCCAGCAGCTTGACGACAGGGAGCTCCTATAATTCACCCCTCCACTTT
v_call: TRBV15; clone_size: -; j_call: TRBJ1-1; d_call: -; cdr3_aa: CATSREWTENTEAFF; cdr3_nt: TGTGCCACCAGCAGAGAATGGACGGAGAACACTGAAGCTTTCTTT
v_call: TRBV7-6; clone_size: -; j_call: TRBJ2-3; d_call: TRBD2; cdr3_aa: CASSSSGRGWDTQYF; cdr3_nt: TGTGCCAGCAGCTCTAGCGGGAGGGGATGGGATACGCAGTATTTT
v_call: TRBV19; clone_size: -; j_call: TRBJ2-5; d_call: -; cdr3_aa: CASSIGLVEETQYF; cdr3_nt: TGTGCCAGTAGTATTGGGCTAGTGGAAGAGACCCAGTACTTC
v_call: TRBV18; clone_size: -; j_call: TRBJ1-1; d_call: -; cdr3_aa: CASSPAVNTEAFF; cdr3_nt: TGTGCCAGCTCACCGGCAGTGAACACTGAAGCTTTCTTT
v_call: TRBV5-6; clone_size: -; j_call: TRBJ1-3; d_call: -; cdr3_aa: CASSRRGSTGNTIYF; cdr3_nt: TGTGCCAGCAGCCGGCGCGGCAGCACTGGAAACACCATATATTTT
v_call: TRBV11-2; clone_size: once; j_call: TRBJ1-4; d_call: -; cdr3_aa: CASSLAAYGGTTNEKLFF; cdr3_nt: TGTGCCAGCAGCTTAGCAGCTTACGGGGGCACAACTAATGAAAAACTGTTTTTT
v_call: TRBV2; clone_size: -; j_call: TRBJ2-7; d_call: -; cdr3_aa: CASSEALSRVNEQYF; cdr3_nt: TGTGCCAGCAGTGAAGCGCTGTCCCGGGTCAACGAGCAGTACTTC
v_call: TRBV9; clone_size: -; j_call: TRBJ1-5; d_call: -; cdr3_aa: CASSARPGEDQPQHF; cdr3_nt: TGTGCCAGCAGCGCCCGCCCAGGGGAGGACCAGCCCCAGCATTTT
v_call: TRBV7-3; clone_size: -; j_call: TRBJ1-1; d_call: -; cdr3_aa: CASSPTMNTEAFF; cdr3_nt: TGTGCCAGCAGCCCAACTATGAACACTGAAGCTTTCTTT
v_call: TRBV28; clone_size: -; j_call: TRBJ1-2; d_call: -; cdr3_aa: CASSPPLGYYGYTF; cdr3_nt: TGTGCCAGCAGTCCCCCCCTTGGGTATTATGGCTACACCTTC
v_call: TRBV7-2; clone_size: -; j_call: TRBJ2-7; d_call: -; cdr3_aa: CASSLVGSGISYEQYF; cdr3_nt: TGTGCCAGCAGCTTAGTGGGGTCGGGCATCTCCTACGAGCAGTACTTC
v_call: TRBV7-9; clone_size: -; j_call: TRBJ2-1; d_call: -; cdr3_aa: CASIRRGAGSEQFF; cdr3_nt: TGTGCCAGCATCCGCAGGGGAGCGGGCAGTGAGCAGTTCTTC
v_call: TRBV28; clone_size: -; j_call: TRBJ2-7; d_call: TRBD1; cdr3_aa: CASTGGYYEQYF; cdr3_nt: TGTGCCAGCACAGGGGGATACTACGAGCAGTACTTC
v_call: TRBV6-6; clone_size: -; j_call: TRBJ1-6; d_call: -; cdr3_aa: CASSWTVTGNSPLHF; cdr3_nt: TGTGCCAGCAGTTGGACAGTCACCGGTAATTCACCCCTCCACTTT
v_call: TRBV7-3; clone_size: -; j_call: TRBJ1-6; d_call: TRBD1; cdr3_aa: CASSVEPTGNGSPLHF; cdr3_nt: TGTGCCAGCAGCGTAGAACCGACAGGGAATGGCTCACCCCTCCACTTT
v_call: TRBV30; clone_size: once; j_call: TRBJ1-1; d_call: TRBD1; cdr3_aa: CAWSVLWQGQMNTEAFF; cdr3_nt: TGTGCCTGGAGTGTACTATGGCAGGGACAGATGAACACTGAAGCTTTCTTT
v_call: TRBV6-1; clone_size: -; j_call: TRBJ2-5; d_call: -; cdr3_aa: CASSEMGQGGETQYF; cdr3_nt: TGTGCCAGCAGTGAGATGGGCCAGGGGGGAGAGACCCAGTACTTC
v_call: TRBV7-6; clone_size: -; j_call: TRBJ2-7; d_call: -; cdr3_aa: CASSWDSAYEQYF; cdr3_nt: TGTGCCAGCAGCTGGGACTCCGCCTACGAGCAGTACTTC
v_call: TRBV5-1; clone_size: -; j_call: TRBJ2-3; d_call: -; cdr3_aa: CASSSGAGLGTDTQYF; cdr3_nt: TGCGCCAGCAGCTCTGGGGCAGGGTTGGGGACAGATACGCAGTATTTT
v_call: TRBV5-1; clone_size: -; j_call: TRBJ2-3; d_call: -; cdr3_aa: CASSLGDLVADTQYF; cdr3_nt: TGCGCCAGCAGCTTGGGGGATTTGGTGGCAGATACGCAGTATTTT